This TCR beta chain was found in a study of technical replicates of blood from a few donors. Generated by immunoSEQ multiplex PCR, the TCRdb table keeps only in-frame clones and is missing some. The table includes around 29,000 clones, roughly nine tenths detected once. With 3 bases removed from V and 5 bases from J, the gap between germline ends came to 8 bases. CDR3 length: 12 amino acids. CDR1 SGDLS and CDR2 YYNGEE come from the germline V gene. Sequences were obtained from PBMCs. The clonotype was recovered from a human donor in good health. Some clones in this sample may be carry-over from other donors' samples. V and J are TRBV9 and TRBJ1-2, with D perhaps TRBD1 (6 bases). In DNA form, the CDR3 reads TGTGCCAGCAGCGCCAGGGGTTATGGCTACACCTTC. Translation: CASSARGYGYTF.